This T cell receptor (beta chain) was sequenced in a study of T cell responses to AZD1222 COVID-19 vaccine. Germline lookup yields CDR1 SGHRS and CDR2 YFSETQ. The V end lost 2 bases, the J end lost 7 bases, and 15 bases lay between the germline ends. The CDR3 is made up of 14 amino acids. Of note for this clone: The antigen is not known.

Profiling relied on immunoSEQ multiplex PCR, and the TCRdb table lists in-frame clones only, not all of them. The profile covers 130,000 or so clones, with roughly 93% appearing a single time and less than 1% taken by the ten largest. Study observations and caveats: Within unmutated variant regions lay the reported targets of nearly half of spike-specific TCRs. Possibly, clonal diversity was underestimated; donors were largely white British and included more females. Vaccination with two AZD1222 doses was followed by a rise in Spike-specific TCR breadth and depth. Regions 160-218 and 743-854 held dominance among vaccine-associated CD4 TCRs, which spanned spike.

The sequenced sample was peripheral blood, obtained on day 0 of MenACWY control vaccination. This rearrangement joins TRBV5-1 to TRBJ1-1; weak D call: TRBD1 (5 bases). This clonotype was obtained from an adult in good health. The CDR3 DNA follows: TGCGCCAGCAGCTTTGGGGGAGAAATCGTTGAAGCTTTCTTT. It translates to CASSFGGEIVEAFF.